The rows below give T cell receptor beta chains drawn from one sample of a study of naive and memory T cell subsets. MiXCR, run by TCRdb on the UMI-ligation and nested PCR reads, gives a single entry per CDR3 protein. The sample yields roughly 150,000 distinct CDR3 sequences, approximately 20% seen once. The sequencing sample was made of naive CD8+ T cells from blood. The receptor set was obtained from a human donor in good health. The CDR3 runs from the conserved cysteine through the conserved F or W. Fields, in order: J gene, clone size, D gene, V gene, CDR3 protein, CDR3 DNA. D genes are given only for firm matches. Clone size is shown for a subset of rows, as once, few, many or a class of expanded clone.

TRBJ1-4 NA TRBD1 TRBV28 CASSSDRVYNEKLFF TGTGCCAGCAGTTCCGACAGGGTCTATAATGAAAAACTGTTTTTT
TRBJ1-6 NA NA TRBV12-3/TRBV12-4 CASRLKSPINSPLHF TGTGCCAGCAGGTTAAAGAGCCCTATTAATTCACCCCTCCACTTT
TRBJ2-4 NA NA TRBV28 CASTPLTGTRGDIQYF TGTGCCAGCACCCCCCTCACAGGGACCAGAGGGGACATTCAGTACTTC
TRBJ2-3 NA TRBD2 TRBV7-6 CASSSEGLATSTDTQYF TGTGCCAGCAGTTCAGAAGGACTAGCGACCAGCACAGATACGCAGTATTTT
TRBJ2-1 few TRBD2 TRBV6-1 CASPRTSGLSYNEQFF TGTGCCTCCCCGCGGACTAGCGGGCTCTCCTACAATGAGCAGTTCTTC
TRBJ2-1 NA NA TRBV6-5 CASSYFWNGLSGSQNNEQFF TGTGCCAGCAGTTATTTTTGGAACGGCCTAAGCGGGTCGCAAAACAATGAGCAGTTCTTC
TRBJ1-5 few TRBD1 TRBV9 CASSVGDDRESNQPQHF TGTGCCAGCAGCGTAGGGGACGACAGGGAAAGCAATCAGCCCCAGCATTTT
TRBJ2-5 NA NA TRBV7-9 CASSSIQETQYF TGTGCCAGCAGCTCCATCCAAGAGACCCAGTACTTC
TRBJ2-7 few NA TRBV29-1 CSVEDLSARGGYGGSYEQYF TGCAGCGTTGAAGATCTATCCGCCAGGGGAGGCTATGGTGGCTCCTACGAGCAGTACTTC
TRBJ2-7 NA TRBD2 TRBV12-3/TRBV12-4 CASSFYLASGTYEQYF TGTGCCAGCAGTTTTTATTTGGCTAGCGGGACCTACGAGCAGTACTTC
TRBJ1-6 NA TRBD1 TRBV6-2/TRBV6-3 CASSEGQQSSYNSPLHF TGTGCCAGCAGCGAGGGACAGCAGAGCTCCTATAATTCACCCCTCCACTTT
TRBJ1-5 NA NA TRBV6-5 CASSWSWEQPQHF TGTGCCAGCAGTTGGTCCTGGGAACAGCCCCAGCATTTT
TRBJ2-1 once TRBD1 TRBV9 CASSPKTGAEYNEQFF TGTGCCAGCAGCCCTAAGACAGGGGCGGAGTACAATGAGCAGTTCTTC
TRBJ2-7 few NA TRBV13 CASSLYGKGITYEQYF TGTGCCAGCAGCTTATATGGTAAAGGGATAACCTACGAGCAGTACTTC
TRBJ2-1 NA NA TRBV28 CASSPPGSYNEQFF TGTGCCAGCAGCCCCCCCGGCTCCTACAATGAGCAGTTCTTC
TRBJ1-5 few TRBD1 TRBV28 CASSLGQSNQPQHF TGTGCCAGCAGTTTGGGACAGTCAAATCAGCCCCAGCATTTT
TRBJ1-2 NA NA TRBV6-5 CASGSVRETVDGYTF TGTGCCAGCGGAAGCGTCCGTGAGACTGTGGATGGCTACACCTTC
TRBJ1-4 NA NA TRBV27 CASSLWAGDEKLFF TGTGCCAGCAGTTTATGGGCAGGGGATGAAAAACTGTTTTTT
TRBJ2-7 few NA TRBV11-2 CASSLVEAYEQYF TGTGCCAGCAGCTTAGTTGAAGCGTACGAGCAGTACTTC
TRBJ2-5 NA NA TRBV28 CASSYTGDPGETQYF TGTGCCAGCAGTTATACCGGGGACCCGGGGGAGACCCAGTACTTC
TRBJ1-2 many NA TRBV29-1 CSVEDPRSSHYGYTF TGCAGCGTTGAAGATCCTCGATCCTCTCACTATGGCTACACCTTC
TRBJ2-3 NA TRBD2 TRBV20-1 CSARDLASGRAADTQYF TGCAGTGCTAGAGATCTAGCCAGCGGGAGGGCCGCGGATACGCAGTATTTT
TRBJ1-5 few NA TRBV20-1 CSARDRENSNQPQHF TGCAGTGCTAGAGATCGTGAAAATAGCAATCAGCCCCAGCATTTT